This T cell receptor beta chain appears in the sequencing data of a study of prognosis after radiotherapy for stage I lung cancer. Study details: It was between early 2018 and early 2019 that stage I non-small cell lung cancer patients were enrolled. Overall study findings and caveats: Lower post-radiation Shannon entropy was seen in patients who went on to develop distant metastases. Reportedly, patients with and without metastases differed in TRBV and TRBJ gene usage.

This clonotype was observed at least ten times. Its target is unknown. Using two-round multiplex PCR, the authors amplified TCR beta CDR3 from genomic DNA. Primers specific to each TRBV and TRBJ gene drove first-round PCR. Second-round PCR used universal primers. TCRdb called the multiplex PCR reads again in MiXCR, with one record for every CDR3 protein. The top ten clones hold 15% to 20% of a sample with fewer than 40,000 distinct CDR3 sequences, less than 40% of them seen once. The sample here was PBMCs, taken before or after stereotactic body radiation therapy (not recorded which). The origin of this receptor is a donor aged 50 or older with non-small cell lung cancer.

The DNA of the CDR3 is TGTGCCAGCACCCAACAGGGCAGAGCAGATACGCAGTATTTT. It translates to CASTQQGRADTQYF. The V gene is TRBV6-1, the J gene TRBJ2-3, with a tentative D call TRBD1 (6 bases). The V and J ends lost 7 bases and 4 bases respectively, with 15 bases between them. CDR1 and CDR2 (germline): MNHNS, SASEGT. The CDR3 has 14 amino acids.